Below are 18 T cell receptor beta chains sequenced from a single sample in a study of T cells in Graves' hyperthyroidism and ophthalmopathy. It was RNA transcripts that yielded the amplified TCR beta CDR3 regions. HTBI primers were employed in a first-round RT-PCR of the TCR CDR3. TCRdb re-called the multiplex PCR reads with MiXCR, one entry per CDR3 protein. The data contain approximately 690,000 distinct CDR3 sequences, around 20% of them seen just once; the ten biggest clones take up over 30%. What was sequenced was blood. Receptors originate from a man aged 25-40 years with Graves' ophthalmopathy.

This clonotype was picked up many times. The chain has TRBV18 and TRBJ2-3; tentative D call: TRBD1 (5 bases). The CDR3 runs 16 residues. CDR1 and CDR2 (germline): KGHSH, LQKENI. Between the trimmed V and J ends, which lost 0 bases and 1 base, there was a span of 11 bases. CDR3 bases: TGTGCCAGCTCACCACCGGGGCTACAGCGCACAGATACGCAGTATTTT. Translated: CASSPPGLQRTDTQYF.

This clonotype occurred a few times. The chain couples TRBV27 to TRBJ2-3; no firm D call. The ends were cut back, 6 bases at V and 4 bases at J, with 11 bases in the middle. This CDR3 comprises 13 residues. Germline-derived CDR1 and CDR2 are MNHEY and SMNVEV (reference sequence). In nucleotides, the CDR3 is TGTGCCAGCAGGGGTAGTAGTCCAGATACGCAGTATTTT. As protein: CASRGSSPDTQYF.

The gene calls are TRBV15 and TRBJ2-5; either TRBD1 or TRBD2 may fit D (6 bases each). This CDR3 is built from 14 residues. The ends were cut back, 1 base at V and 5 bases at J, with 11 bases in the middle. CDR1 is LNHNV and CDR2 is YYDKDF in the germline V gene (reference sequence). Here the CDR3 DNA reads TGTGCCACCAGCAGAGCTCGAGGGGGGGAGACCCAGTACTTC. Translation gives CATSRARGGETQYF.

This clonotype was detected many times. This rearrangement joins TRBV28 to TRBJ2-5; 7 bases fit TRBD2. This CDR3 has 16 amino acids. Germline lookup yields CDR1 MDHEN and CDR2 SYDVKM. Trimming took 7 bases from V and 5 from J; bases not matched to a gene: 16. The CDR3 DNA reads TGTGCCAGCATACCCGAGTGGCGGGAGCGAGGGGAGACCCAGTACTTC. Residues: CASIPEWRERGETQYF. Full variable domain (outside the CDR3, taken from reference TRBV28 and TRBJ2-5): DVKVTQSSRYLVKRTGEKVFLECVQDMDHENMFWYRQDPGLGLRLIYFSYDVKMKEKGDIPEGYSVSREKKERFSLILESASTNQTSMYLCASIPEWRERGETQYFGPGTRLLVL.

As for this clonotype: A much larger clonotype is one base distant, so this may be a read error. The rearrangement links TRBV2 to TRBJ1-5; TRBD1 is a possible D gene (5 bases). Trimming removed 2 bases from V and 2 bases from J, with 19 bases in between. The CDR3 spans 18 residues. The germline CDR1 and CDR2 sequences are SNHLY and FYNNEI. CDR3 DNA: TGTGCCAGCAGTGAAACCCCTCCAGACAGATACGGCAATCAGCCCCAGCATTTT. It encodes CASSETPPDRYGNQPQHF.

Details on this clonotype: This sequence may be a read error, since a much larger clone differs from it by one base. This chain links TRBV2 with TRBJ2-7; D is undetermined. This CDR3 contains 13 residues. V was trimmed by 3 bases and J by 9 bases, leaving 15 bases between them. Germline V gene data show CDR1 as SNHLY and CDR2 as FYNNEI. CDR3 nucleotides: TGTGCCAGCAGTGAGATTCACCTCTGGGCGCAGTACTTC. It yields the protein CASSEIHLWAQYF.

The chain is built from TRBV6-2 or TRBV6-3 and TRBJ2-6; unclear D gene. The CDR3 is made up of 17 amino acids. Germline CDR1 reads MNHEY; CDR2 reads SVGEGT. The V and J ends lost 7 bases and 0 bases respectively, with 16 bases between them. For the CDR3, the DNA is TGTGCCAGCACCGGGCCGCCCGGTTCCTCTGGGGCCAACGTCCTGACTTTC. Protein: CASTGPPGSSGANVLTF.

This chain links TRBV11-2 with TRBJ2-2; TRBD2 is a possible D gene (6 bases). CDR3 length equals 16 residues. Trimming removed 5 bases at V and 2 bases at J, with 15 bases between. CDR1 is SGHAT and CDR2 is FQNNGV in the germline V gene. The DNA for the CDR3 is TGTGCCAGCAGCGGACCCAGGGAGGCTAACACCGGGGAGCTGTTTTTT. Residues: CASSGPREANTGELFF.

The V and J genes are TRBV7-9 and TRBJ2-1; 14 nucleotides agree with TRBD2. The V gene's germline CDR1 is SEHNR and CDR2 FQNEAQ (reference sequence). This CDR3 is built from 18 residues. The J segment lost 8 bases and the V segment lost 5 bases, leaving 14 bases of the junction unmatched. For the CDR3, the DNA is TGTGCCAGCAGCGAAGGGCCCGGACTAGCGGGAGGTTCGGATGAGCAGTTCTTC. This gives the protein CASSEGPGLAGGSDEQFF. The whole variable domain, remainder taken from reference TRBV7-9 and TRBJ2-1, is DTGVSQNPRHKITKRGQNVTFRCDPISEHNRLYWYRQTLGQGPEFLTYFQNEAQLEKSRLLSDRFSAERPKGSFSTLEIQRTEQGDSAMYLCASSEGPGLAGGSDEQFFGPGTRLTVL.

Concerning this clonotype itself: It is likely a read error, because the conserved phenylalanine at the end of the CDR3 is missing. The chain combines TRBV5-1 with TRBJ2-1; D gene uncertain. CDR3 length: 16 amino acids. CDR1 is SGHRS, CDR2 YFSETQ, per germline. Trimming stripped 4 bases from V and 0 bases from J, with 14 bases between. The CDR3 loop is CASSTDAWSSYNEQFL. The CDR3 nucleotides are TGCGCCAGCAGCACCGACGCCTGGAGCTCCTACAATGAGCAGTTCCTC.

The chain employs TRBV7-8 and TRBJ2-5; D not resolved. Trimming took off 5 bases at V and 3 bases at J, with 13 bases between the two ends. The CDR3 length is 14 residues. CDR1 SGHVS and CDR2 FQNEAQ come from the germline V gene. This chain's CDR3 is CASSQDGPKETQYF. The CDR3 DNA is TGTGCCAGCAGCCAAGACGGCCCTAAAGAGACCCAGTACTTC.

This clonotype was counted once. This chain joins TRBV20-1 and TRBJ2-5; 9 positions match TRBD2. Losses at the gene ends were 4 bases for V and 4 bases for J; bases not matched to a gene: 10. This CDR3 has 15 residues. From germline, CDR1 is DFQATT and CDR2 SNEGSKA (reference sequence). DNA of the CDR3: TGCAGTGCTACCGGCGGGAGGGCCGGGGGAGAGACCCAGTACTTC. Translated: CSATGGRAGGETQYF.

The CDR3 nucleotides are TGTGCCACCAGCGATTCGGGACAGGGGTTTTATTCACCCCTCCACTTT. Encoded protein: CATSDSGQGFYSPLHF. The genes are TRBV15 and TRBJ1-6, with TRBD1 identical over 10 bases. This CDR3 contains 16 residues. Unmatched junction bases numbered 9, after V lost 5 bases and J lost 8 bases. The germline gives CDR1 LNHNV, CDR2 YYDKDF (reference sequence).

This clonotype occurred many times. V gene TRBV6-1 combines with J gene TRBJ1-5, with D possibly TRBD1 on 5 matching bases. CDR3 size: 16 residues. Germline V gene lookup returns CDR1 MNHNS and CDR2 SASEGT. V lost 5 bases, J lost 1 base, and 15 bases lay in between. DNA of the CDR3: TGTGCCAGCAGTCCTTCCCGGGGGACGAGCAATCAGCCCCAGCATTTT. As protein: CASSPSRGTSNQPQHF.

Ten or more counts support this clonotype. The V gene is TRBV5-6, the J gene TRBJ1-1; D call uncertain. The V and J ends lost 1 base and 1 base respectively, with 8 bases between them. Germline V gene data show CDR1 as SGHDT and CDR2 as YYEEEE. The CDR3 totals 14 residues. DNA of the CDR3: TGTGCCAGCAGCTTGAAAGGTTGGAACACTGAAGCTTTCTTT. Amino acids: CASSLKGWNTEAFF. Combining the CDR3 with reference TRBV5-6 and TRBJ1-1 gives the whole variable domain DAGVTQSPTHLIKTRGQQVTLRCSPKSGHDTVSWYQQALGQGPQFIFQYYEEEERQRGNFPDRFSGHQFPNYSSELNVNALLLGDSALYLCASSLKGWNTEAFFGQGTRLTVV.

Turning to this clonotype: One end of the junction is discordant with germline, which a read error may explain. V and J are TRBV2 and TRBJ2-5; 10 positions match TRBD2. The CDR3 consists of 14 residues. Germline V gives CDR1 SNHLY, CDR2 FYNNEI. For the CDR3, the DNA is TGTGCCAGCAGCTTACGGCTAGCGGGAGAGACCCGGTACTTC. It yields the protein CASSLRLAGETRYF. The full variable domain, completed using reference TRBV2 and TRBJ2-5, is EPEVTQTPSHQVTQMGQEVILRCVPISNHLYFYWYRQILGQKVEFLVSFYNNEISEKSEIFDDQFSVERPDGSNFTLKIRSTKLEDSAMYFCASSLRLAGETRYFGPGTRLLVL.

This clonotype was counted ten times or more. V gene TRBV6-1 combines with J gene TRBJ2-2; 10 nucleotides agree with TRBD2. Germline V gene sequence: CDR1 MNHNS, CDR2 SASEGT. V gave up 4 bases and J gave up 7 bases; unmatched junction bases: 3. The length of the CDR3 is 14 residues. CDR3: CASSVGLANGELFF. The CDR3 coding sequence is TGTGCCAGCAGTGTGGGACTAGCGAACGGGGAGCTGTTTTTT.

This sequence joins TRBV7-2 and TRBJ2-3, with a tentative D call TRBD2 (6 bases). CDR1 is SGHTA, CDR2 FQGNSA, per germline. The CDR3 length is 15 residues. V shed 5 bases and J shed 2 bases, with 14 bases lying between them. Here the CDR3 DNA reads TGTGCCAGCAGCGTCCGGGACTTTCTCACAGATACGCAGTATTTT. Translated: CASSVRDFLTDTQYF.